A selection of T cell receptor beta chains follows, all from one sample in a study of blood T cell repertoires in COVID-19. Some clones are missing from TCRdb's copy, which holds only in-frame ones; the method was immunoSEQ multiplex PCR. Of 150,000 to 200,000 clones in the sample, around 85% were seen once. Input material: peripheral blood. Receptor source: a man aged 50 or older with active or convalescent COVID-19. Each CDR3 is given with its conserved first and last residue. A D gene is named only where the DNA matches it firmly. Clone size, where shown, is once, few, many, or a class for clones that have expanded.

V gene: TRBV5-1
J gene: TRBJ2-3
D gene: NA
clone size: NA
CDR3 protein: CASSTDRDTQYF
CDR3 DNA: TGCGCCAGCAGCACTGACAGGGATACGCAGTATTTT

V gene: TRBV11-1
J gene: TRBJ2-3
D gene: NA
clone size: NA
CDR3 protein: CASSLLGGLADTQYF
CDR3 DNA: TGTGCCAGCAGCTTACTGGGAGGTTTGGCAGATACGCAGTATTTT

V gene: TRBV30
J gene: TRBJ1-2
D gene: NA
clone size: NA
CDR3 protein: CAWSVQGRDGYTF
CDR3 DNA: TGTGCCTGGAGTGTACAGGGTCGGGATGGCTACACCTTC

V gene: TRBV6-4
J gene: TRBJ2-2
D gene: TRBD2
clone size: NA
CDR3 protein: CASSEGLAGVTGELFF
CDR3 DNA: TGTGCCAGCAGTGAAGGACTAGCGGGAGTCACCGGGGAGCTGTTTTTT

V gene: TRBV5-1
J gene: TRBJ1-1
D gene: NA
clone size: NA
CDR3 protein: CASTHGGTGTEAFF
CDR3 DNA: TGCGCCAGCACCCATGGGGGGACGGGGACTGAAGCTTTCTTT

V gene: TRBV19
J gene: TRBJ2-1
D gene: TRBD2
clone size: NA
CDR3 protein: CASSTGTNYNEQFF
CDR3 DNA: TGTGCCAGTAGCACCGGGACTAACTACAATGAGCAGTTCTTC

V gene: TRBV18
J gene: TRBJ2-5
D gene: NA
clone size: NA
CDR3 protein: CASSPPRTAGETQYF
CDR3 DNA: TGTGCCAGCTCACCACCTCGGACAGCTGGGGAGACCCAGTACTTC

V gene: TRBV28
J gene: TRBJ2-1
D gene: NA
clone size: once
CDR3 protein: CASSLDSSYNEQFF
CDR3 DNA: TGTGCCAGCAGTTTGGACAGCTCCTACAATGAGCAGTTCTTC

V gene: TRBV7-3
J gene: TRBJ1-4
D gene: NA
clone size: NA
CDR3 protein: CASSLGGGTNEKLFF
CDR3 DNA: TGTGCCAGCAGCTTAGGCGGTGGGACTAATGAAAAACTGTTTTTT

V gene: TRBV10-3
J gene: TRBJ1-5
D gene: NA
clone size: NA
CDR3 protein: CAISGQGNNQPQHF
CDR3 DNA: TGTGCCATCAGTGGGCAGGGCAACAATCAGCCCCAGCATTTT

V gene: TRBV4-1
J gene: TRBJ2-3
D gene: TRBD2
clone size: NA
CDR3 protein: CASSQDFSGGVDTQYF
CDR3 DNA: TGCGCCAGCAGCCAAGATTTTAGCGGGGGGGTAGATACGCAGTATTTT

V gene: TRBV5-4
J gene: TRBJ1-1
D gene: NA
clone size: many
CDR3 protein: CASSKYRDGANTEAFF
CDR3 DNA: TGTGCCAGCAGTAAATACAGGGATGGGGCGAACACTGAAGCTTTCTTT

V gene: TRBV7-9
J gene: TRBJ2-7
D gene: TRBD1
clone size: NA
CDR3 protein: CASSLSTGEEQYF
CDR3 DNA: TGTGCCAGCAGCTTAAGTACAGGGGAAGAGCAGTACTTC

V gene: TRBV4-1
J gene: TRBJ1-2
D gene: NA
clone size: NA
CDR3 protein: CASSLTEGGDGYTF
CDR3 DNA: TGCGCCAGCAGCCTAACCGAAGGAGGGGATGGCTACACCTTC

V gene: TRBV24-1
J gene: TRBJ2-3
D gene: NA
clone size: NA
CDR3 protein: CATTAPRQFRPLHTDTQYF
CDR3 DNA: TGTGCCACCACCGCGCCCCGACAGTTCCGGCCCCTTCACACAGATACGCAGTATTTT

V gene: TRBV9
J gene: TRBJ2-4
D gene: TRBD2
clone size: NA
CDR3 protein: CASSVGDSGGYIQYF
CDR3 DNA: TGTGCCAGCAGCGTAGGGGATAGCGGGGGCTACATTCAGTACTTC

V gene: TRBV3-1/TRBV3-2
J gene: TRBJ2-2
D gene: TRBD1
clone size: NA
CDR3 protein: CASSRDRNGELFF
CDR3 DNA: TGTGCCAGCAGCCGGGACAGGAACGGGGAGCTGTTTTTT

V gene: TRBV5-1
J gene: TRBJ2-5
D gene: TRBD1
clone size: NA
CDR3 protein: CASSLEGTGSETQYF
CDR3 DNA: TGCGCCAGCAGCTTGGAAGGGACAGGGAGTGAGACCCAGTACTTC

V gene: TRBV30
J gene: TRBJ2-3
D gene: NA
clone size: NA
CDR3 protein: CAWRRLSSSTDTQYF
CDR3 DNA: TGTGCCTGGAGGCGCCTTAGTAGTAGCACAGATACGCAGTATTTT

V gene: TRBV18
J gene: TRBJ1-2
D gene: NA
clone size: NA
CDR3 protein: CASSPPTGQTSYGYTF
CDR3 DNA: TGTGCCAGCTCACCACCGACAGGACAAACTAGTTATGGCTACACCTTC

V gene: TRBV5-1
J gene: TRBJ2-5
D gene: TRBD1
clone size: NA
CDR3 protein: CASSIGTGRRGHLPQYF
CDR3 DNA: TGCGCCAGCAGCATCGGGACAGGACGACGTGGGCACCTCCCCCAGTACTTC

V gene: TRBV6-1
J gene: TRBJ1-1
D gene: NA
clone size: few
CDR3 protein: CASSEPRGTEAFF
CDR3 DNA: TGTGCCAGCAGTGAACCAAGGGGCACTGAAGCTTTCTTT

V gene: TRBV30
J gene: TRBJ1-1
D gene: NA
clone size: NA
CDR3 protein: CAWSGTVNTEAFF
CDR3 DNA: TGTGCCTGGAGTGGGACAGTGAACACTGAAGCTTTCTTT

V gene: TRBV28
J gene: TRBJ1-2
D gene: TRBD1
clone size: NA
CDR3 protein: CASSQTDRAIYGYTF
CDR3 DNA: TGTGCCAGCAGTCAGACGGACAGGGCGATATATGGCTACACCTTC

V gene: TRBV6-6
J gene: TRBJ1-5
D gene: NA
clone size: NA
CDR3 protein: CASSSDQGPNQPQHF
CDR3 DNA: TGTGCCAGCAGTAGTGATCAGGGCCCCAATCAGCCCCAGCATTTT

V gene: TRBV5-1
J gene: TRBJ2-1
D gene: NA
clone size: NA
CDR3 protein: CASSSAGRGNEQFF
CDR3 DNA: TGCGCCAGCAGCTCGGCGGGACGGGGGAATGAGCAGTTCTTC

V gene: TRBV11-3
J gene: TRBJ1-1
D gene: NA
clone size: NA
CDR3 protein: CALGGAPTEAFF
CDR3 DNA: TGTGCCTTGGGCGGGGCGCCCACTGAAGCTTTCTTT

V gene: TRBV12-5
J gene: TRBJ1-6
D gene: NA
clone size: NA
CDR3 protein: CASGLEQDSPLHF
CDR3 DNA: TGTGCTAGTGGTTTGGAACAGGATTCACCCCTCCACTTT

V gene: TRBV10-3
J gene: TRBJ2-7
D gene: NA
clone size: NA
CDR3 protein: CAISGLGGRGEQYF
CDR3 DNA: TGTGCCATCAGTGGGCTGGGTGGGAGGGGGGAGCAGTACTTC

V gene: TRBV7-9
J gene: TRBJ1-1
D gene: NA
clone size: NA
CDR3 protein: CASSLDSISTEAFF
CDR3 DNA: TGTGCCAGCAGCCTGGACAGTATAAGCACTGAAGCTTTCTTT

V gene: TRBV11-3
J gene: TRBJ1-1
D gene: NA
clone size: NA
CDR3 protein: CASSFGFGENTEAFF
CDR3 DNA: TGTGCCAGCAGCTTCGGTTTCGGGGAGAACACTGAAGCTTTCTTT

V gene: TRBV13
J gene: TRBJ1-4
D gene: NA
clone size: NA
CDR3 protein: CASSRRGNTNEKLFF
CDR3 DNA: TGTGCCAGCAGCCGAAGGGGGAACACTAATGAAAAACTGTTTTTT

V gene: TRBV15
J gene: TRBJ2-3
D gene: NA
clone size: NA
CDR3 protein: CATSRKEGGGTDTQYF
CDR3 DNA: TGTGCCACCAGCAGAAAGGAGGGGGGGGGCACAGATACGCAGTATTTT

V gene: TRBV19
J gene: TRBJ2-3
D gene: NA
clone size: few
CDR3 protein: CASSTLPGVSDTQYF
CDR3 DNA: TGTGCCAGTAGTACGTTACCGGGAGTTTCGGATACGCAGTATTTT

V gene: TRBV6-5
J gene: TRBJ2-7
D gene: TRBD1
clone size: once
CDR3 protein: CASRRSGTGLHEQYF
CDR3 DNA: TGTGCCAGCAGGCGATCCGGGACAGGGTTACACGAGCAGTACTTC

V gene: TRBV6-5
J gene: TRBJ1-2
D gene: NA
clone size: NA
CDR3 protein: CASSSLGQEGGYTF
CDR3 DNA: TGTGCCAGCAGTTCCCTGGGGCAGGAGGGTGGCTACACCTTC

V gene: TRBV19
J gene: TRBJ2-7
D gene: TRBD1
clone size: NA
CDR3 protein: CASSSSGGYEQYF
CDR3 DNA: TGTGCCAGTAGTAGCTCAGGGGGCTACGAGCAGTACTTC

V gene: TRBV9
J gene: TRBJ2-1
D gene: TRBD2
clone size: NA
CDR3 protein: CASSVVAGPGNEQFF
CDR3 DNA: TGTGCCAGCAGCGTAGTAGCGGGGCCGGGCAATGAGCAGTTCTTC

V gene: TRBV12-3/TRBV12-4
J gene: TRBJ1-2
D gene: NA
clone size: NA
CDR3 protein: CASSLSALYGYTF
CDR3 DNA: TGTGCCAGCAGTTTATCTGCGCTCTATGGCTACACCTTC

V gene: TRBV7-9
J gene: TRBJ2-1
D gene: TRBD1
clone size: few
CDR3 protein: CASSVIPTRDRYNEQFF
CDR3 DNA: TGTGCCAGCAGCGTTATCCCAACAAGGGACAGATACAATGAGCAGTTCTTC